This T cell receptor beta chain derives from a study of PD-L1 blockade in urothelial cancer. Overall study: Prior chemotherapy ranged from 0 to 3 regimens per patient. Specimens of blood held a median count of approximately 150,000 T cells.

Generated by immunoSEQ multiplex PCR, the TCRdb table keeps only in-frame clones and is missing some. The repertoire holds more than 40,000 clones, with 83% as singletons. Described time point: peripheral blood 6 weeks after treatment start. Sample numbers ranged from 1 to 8 per patient, encompassing pretreatment and on-treatment collections. This receptor was obtained from a man in his sixties with urothelial cancer. Here the sequenced sample was PBMCs, taken around atezolizumab (anti-PD-L1) treatment.

Written as DNA, the CDR3 is TGCGCCAGCAGCTTGGTAGGCGACAGGATCGAAGCTTTCTTT. The encoded protein is CASSLVGDRIEAFF. The J gene is TRBJ1-1, the V gene TRBV5-1; possible D gene TRBD1, 6 bases. The CDR3 is made up of 14 amino acids. Germline CDR1 SGHRS, CDR2 YFSETQ. V was cut by 0 bases and J by 8 bases, with 14 bases left in between.